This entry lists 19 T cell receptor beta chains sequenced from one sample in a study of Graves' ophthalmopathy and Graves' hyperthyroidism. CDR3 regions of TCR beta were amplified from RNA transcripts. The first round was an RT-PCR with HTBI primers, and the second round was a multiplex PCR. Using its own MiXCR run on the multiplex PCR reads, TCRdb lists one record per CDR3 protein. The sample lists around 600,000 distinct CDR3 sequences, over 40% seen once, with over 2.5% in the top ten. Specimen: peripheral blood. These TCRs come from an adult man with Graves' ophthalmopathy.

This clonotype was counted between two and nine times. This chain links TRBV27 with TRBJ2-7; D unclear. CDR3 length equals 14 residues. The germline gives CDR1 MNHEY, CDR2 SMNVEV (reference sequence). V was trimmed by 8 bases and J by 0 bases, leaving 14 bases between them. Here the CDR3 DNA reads TGTGCCAGCGGGCAAATCCCGAACTCCTACGAGCAGTACTTC. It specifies CASGQIPNSYEQYF.

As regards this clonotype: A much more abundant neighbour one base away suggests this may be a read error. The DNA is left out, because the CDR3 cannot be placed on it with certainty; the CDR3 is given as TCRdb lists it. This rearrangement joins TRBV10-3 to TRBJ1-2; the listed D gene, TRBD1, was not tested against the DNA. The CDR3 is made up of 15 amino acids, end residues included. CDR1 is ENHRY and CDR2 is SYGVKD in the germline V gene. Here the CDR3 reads CASSFEGRGNYGCTF.

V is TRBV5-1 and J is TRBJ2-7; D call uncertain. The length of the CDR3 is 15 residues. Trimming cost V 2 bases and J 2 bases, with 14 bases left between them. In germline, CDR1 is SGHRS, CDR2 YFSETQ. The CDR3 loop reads CASSFDPETTYEQYF. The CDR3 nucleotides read TGCGCCAGCAGCTTCGACCCGGAAACCACCTACGAGCAGTACTTC.

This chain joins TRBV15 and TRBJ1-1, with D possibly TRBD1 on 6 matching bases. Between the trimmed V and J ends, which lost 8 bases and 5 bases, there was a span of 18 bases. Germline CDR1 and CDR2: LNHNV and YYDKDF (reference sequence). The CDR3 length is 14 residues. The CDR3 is CATANTPGVTEAFF. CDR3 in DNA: TGTGCCACCGCGAACACCCCAGGGGTAACTGAAGCTTTCTTT.

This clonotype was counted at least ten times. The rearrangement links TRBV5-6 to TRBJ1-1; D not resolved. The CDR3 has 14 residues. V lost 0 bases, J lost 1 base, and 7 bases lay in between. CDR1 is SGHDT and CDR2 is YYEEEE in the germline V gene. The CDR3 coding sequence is TGTGCCAGCAGCTTGGCCCCGGGGAACACTGAAGCTTTCTTT. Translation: CASSLAPGNTEAFF.

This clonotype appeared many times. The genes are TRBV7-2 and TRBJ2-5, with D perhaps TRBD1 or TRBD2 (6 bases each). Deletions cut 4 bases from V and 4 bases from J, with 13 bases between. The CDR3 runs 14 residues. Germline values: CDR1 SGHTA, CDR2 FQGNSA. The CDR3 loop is CASSSQWGAETQYF. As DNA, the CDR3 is TGTGCCAGCAGCTCCCAGTGGGGGGCAGAGACCCAGTACTTC.

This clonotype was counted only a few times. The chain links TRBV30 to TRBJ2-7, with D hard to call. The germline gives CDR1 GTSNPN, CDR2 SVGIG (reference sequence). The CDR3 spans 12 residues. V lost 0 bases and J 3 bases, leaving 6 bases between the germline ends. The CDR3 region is CAWSVTGYEQYF. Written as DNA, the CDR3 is TGTGCCTGGAGTGTAACGGGCTACGAGCAGTACTTC.

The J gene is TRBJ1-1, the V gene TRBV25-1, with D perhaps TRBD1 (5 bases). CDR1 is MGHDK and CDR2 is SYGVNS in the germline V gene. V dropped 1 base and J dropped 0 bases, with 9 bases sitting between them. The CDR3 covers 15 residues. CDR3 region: CASSEWDGMNTEAFF. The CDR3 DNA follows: TGTGCCAGCAGTGAATGGGACGGAATGAACACTGAAGCTTTCTTT.

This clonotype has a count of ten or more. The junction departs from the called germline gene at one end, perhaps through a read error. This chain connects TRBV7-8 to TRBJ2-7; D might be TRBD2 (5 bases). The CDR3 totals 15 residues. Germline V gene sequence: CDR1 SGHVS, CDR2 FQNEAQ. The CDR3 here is CASSPSGTGAYEQYF. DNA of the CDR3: TGCGCCAGCAGCCCCAGCGGAACCGGGGCCTACGAGCAGTACTTC.

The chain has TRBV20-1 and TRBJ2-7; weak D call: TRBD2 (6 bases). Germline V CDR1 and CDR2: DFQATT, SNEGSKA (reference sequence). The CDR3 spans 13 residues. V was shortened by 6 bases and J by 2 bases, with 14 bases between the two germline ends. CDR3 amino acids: CSAQPGLAYEQYF. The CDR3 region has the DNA TGCAGTGCCCAACCGGGACTCGCCTACGAGCAGTACTTC.

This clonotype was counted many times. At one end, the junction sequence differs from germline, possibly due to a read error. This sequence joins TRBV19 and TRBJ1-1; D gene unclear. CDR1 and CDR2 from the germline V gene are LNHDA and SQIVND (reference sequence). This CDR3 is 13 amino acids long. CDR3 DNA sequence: TGTGCCAGCAGTACCACAGTGAACACTGAAGCTTTCTTT. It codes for CASSTTVNTEAFF.

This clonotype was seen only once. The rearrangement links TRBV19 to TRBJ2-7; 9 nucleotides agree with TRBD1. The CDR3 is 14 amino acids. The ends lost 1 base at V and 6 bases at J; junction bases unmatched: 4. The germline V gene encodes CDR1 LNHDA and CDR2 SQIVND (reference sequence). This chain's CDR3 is CASSIGTGVGEQYF. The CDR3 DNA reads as TGTGCCAGTAGTATAGGGACAGGGGTTGGCGAGCAGTACTTC.

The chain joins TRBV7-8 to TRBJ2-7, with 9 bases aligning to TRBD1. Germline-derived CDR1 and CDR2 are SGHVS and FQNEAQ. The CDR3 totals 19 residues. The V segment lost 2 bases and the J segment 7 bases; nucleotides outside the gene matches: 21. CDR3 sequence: CASSLLTGGEGEDLSEQYF. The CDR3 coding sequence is TGTGCCAGCAGCTTACTTACAGGGGGCGAAGGTGAAGATTTAAGTGAGCAGTACTTC.

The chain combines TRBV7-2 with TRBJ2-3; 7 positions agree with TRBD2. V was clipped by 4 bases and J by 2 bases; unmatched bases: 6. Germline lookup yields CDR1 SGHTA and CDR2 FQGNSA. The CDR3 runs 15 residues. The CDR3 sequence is CASSSSGSYTDTQYF. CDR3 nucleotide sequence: TGTGCCAGCAGCTCTAGCGGATCTTACACAGATACGCAGTATTTT.

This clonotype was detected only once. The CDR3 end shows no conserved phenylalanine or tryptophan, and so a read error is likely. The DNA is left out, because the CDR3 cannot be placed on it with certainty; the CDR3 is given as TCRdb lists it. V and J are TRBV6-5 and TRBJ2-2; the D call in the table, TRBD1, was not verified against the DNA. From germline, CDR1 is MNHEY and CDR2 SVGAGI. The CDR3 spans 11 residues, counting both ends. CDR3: CASSYSSQGAV.

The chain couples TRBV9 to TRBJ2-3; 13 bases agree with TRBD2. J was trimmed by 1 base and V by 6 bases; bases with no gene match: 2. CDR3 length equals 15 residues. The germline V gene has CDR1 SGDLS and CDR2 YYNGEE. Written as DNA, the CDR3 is TGTGCCAGCAACGGACTAGCGGGGGGCACAGATACGCAGTATTTT. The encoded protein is CASNGLAGGTDTQYF. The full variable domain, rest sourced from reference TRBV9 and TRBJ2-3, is DSGVTQTPKHLITATGQRVTLRCSPRSGDLSVYWYQQSLDQGLQFLIQYYNGEERAKGNILERFSAQQFPDLHSELNLSSLELGDSALYFCASNGLAGGTDTQYFGPGTRLTVL.

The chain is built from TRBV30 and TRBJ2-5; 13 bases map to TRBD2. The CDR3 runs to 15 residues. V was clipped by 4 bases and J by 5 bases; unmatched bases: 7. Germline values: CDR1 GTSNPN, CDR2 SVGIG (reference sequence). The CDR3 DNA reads TGTGCCTGGACCTATGGACTAGCGGGAGACGAGACCCAGTACTTC. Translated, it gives CAWTYGLAGDETQYF.

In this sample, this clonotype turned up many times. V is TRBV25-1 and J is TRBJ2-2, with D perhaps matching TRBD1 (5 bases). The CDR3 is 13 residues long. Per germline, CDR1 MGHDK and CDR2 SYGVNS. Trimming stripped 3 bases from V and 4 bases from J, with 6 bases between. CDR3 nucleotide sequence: TGTGCCAGCAGTGACGACAGCACCGGGGAGCTGTTTTTT. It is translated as CASSDDSTGELFF.

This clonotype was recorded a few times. In nucleotides, the CDR3 is TGCAGTGCTAGAGATGGGGCGACCGGGGAGCTGTTTTTT. Its translation is CSARDGATGELFF. The chain carries TRBV20-1 and TRBJ2-2; the D gene is possibly TRBD1 (5 bases). V lost 0 bases to trimming and J lost 5 bases, with 7 bases between them. CDR1 is DFQATT, CDR2 SNEGSKA, per germline (reference sequence). CDR3 length: 13 amino acids.